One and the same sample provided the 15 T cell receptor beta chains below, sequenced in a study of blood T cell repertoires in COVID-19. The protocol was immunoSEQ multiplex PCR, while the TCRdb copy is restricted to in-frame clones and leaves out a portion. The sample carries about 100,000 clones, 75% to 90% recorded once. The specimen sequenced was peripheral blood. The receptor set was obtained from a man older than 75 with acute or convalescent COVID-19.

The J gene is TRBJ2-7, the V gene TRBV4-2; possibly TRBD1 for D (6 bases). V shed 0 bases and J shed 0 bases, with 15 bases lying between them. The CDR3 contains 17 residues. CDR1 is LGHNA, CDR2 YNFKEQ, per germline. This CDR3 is CASSQEVRGHLSYEQYF. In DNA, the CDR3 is TGTGCCAGCAGCCAAGAGGTGAGGGGACACCTCTCCTACGAGCAGTACTTC.

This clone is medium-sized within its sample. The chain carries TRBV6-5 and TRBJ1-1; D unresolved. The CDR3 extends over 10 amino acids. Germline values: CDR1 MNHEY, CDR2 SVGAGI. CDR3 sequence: CAAGYTEAFF. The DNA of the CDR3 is TGTGCGGCAGGCTATACTGAAGCTTTCTTT.

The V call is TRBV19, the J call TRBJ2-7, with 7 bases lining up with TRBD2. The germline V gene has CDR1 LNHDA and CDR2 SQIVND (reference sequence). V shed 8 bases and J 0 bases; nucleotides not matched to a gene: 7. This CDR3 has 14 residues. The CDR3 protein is CASRELAYSYEQYF. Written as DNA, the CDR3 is TGTGCCAGTCGAGAACTAGCGTACTCCTACGAGCAGTACTTC. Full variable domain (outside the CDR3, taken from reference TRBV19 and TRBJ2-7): DGGITQSPKYLFRKEGQNVTLSCEQNLNHDAMYWYRQDPGQGLRLIYYSQIVNDFQKGDIAEGYSVSREKKESFPLTVTSAQKNPTAFYLCASRELAYSYEQYFGPGTRLTVT.

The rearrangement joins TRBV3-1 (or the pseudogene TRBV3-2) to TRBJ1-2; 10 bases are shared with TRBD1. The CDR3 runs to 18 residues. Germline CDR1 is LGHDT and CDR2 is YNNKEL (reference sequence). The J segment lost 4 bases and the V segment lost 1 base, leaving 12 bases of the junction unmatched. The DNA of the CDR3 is TGTGCCAGCAGCCAAGCGACCGGGACAGGGGTGTTTTCCTATGGCTACACCTTC. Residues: CASSQATGTGVFSYGYTF.

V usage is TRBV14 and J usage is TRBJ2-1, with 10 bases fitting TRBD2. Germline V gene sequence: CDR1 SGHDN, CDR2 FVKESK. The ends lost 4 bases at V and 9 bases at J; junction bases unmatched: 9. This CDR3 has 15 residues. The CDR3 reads CASSPAGGPGSEQFF. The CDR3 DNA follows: TGTGCCAGCAGCCCAGCGGGAGGGCCGGGTAGTGAGCAGTTCTTC. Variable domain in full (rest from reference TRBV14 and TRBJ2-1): EAGVTQFPSHSVIEKGQTVTLRCDPISGHDNLYWYRRVMGKEIKFLLHFVKESKQDESGMPNNRFLAERTGGTYSTLKVQPAELEDSGVYFCASSPAGGPGSEQFFGPGTRLTVL.

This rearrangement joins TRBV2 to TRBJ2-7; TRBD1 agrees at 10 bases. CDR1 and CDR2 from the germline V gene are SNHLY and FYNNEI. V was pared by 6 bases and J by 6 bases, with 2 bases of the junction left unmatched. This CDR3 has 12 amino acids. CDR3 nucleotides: TGTGCCAGCAGGGGACAGGGGAGCGAGCAGTACTTC. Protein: CASRGQGSEQYF.

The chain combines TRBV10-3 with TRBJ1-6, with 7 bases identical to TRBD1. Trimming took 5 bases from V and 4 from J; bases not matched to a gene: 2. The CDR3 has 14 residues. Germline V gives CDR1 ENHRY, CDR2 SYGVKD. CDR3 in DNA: TGTGCCATCAGTAGGGACAGATATAATTCACCCCTCCACTTT. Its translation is CAISRDRYNSPLHF.

Written as DNA, the CDR3 is TGTGCCAGCAGTGTATCAGCGGGAGGAGGGAGGAAGACCCAGTACTTC. Encoded protein: CASSVSAGGGRKTQYF. The chain joins TRBV2 to TRBJ2-5, with 9 bases fitting TRBD2. Looked up from germline, CDR1 is SNHLY and CDR2 is FYNNEI. The trim removed 4 bases at V and 6 bases at J, leaving 12 bases unmatched. CDR3 length: 16 residues.

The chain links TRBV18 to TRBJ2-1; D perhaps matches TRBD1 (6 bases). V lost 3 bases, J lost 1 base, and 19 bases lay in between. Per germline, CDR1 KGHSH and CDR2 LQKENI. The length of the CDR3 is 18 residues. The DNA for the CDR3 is TGTGCCAGCTCACCGAACCGTCTGGGGGCTAGTTCCTACAATGAGCAGTTCTTC. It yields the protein CASSPNRLGASSYNEQFF. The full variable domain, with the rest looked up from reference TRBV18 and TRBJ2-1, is NAGVMQNPRHLVRRRGQEARLRCSPMKGHSHVYWYRQLPEEGLKFMVYLQKENIIDESGMPKERFSAEFPKEGPSILRIQQVVRGDSAAYFCASSPNRLGASSYNEQFFGPGTRLTVL.

CDR3 sequence: CASSYSLRTGGRTSNQPQHF. In nucleotides, the CDR3 is TGTGCCAGCAGTTACTCCTTACGGACAGGGGGCCGAACTAGCAATCAGCCCCAGCATTTT. V and J are TRBV6-2 or TRBV6-3 and TRBJ1-5, with TRBD1 identical over 11 bases. The CDR3 is 20 amino acids. CDR1 MNHEY and CDR2 SVGEGT come from the germline V gene. Trimming at V came to 0 bases and at J to 0 bases, leaving 10 bases not matched to a gene.

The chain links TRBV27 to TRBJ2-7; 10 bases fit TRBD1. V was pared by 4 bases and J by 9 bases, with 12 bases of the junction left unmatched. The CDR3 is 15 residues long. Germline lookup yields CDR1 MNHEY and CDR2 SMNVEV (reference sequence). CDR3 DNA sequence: TGTGCCAGCAGTTCCCGCGGGACAGGGGATATTGGGCAGTACTTC. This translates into CASSSRGTGDIGQYF.

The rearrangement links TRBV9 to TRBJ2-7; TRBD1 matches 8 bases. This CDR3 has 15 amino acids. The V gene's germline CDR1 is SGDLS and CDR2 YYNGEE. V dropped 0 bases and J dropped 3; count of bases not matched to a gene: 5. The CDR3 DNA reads TGTGCCAGCAGCGTAGGGGGACAGGCTTTCTACGAGCAGTACTTC. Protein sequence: CASSVGGQAFYEQYF.

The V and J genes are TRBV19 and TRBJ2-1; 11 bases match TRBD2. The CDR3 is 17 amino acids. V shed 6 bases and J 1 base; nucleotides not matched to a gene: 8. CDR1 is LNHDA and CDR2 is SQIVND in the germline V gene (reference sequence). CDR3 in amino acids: CASSTSGRGYSYNEQFF. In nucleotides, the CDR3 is TGTGCCAGTAGCACTAGCGGGAGAGGGTATTCCTACAATGAGCAGTTCTTC.

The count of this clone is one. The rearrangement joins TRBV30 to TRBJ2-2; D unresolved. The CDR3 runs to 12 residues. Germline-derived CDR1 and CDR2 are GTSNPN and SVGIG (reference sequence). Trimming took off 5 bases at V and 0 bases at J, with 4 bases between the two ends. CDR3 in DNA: TGTGCCTGGGGCTCGAACACCGGGGAGCTGTTTTTT. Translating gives CAWGSNTGELFF.

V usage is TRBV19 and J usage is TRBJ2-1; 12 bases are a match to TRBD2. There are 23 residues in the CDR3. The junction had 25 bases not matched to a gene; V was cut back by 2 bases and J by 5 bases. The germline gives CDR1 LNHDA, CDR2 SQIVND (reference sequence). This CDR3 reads CASSITSGGGLAGRAPWDNEQFF. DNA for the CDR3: TGTGCCAGTAGTATAACGAGTGGAGGTGGACTAGCGGGAAGGGCCCCGTGGGACAATGAGCAGTTCTTC.